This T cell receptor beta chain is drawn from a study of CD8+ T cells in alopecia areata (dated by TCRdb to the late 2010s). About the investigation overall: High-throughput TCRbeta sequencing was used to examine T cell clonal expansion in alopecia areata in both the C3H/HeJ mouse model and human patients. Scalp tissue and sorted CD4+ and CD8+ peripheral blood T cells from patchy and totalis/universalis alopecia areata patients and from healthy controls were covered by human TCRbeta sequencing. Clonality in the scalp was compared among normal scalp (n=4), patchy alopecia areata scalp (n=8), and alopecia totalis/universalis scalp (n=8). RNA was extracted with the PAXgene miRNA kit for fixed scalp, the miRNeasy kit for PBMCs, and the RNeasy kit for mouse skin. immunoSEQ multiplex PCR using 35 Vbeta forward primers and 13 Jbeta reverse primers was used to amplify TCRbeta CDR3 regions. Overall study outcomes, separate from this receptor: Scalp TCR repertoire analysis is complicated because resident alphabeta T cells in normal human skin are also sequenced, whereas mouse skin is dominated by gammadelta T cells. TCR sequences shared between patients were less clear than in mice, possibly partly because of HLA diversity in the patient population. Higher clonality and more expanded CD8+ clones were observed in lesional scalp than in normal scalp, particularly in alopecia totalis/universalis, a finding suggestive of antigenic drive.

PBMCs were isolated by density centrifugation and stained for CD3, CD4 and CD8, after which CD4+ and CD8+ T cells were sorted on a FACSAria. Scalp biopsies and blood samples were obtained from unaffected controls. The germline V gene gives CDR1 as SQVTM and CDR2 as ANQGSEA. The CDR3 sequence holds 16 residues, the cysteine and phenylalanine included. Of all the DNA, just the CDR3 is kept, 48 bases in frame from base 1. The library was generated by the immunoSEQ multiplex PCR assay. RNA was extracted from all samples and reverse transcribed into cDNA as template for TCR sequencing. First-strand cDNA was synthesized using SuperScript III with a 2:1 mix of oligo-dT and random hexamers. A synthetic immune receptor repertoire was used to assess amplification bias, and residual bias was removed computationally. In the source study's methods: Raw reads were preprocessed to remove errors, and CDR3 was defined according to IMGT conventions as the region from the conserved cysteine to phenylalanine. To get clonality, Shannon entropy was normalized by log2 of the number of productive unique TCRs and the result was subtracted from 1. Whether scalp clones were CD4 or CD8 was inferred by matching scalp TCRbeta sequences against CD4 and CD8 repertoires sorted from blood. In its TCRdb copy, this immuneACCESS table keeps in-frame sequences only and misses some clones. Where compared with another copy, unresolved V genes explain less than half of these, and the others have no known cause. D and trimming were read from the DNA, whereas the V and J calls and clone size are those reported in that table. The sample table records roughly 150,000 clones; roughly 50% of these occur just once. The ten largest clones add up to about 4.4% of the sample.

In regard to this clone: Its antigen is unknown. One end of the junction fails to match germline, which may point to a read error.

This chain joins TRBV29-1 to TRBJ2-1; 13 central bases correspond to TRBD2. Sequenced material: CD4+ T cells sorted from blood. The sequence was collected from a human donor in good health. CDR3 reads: CSVAGLAGKVYSEQFF. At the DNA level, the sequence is TGCAGCGTTGCGGGACTAGCGGGAAAAGTCTACAGTGAGCAGTTCTTC.